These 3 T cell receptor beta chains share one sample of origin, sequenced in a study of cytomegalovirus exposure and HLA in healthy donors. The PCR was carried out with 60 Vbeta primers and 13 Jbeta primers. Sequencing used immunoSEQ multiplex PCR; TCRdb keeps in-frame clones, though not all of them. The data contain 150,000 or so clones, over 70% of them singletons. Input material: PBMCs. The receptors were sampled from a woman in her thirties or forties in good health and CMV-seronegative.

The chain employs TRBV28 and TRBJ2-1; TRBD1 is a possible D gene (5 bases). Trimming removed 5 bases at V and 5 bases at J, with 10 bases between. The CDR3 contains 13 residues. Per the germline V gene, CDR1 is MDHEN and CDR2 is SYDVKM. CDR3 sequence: CASSMQGNNEQFF. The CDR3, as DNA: TGTGCCAGCAGTATGCAGGGAAACAATGAGCAGTTCTTC.

The CDR3 protein is CASSHRQGRDSQYF. CDR3 DNA: TGCGCCAGCAGCCATAGACAGGGCAGGGACAGTCAGTACTTC. This sequence joins TRBV4-3 and TRBJ2-4; 7 nucleotides match TRBD1. Unmatched junction bases numbered 11, after V lost 3 bases and J lost 12 bases. The length of the CDR3 is 14 residues. Germline V gene lookup returns CDR1 LGHNA and CDR2 YSLEER.

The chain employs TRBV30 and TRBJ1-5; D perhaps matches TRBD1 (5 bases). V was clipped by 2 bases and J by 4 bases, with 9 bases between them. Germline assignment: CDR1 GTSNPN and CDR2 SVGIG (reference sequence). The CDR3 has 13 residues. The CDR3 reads CAWSTRQNQPQHF. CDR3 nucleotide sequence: TGTGCCTGGAGTACGAGACAGAATCAGCCCCAGCATTTT.